This T cell receptor (beta chain) comes out of a study of T cells in Graves' hyperthyroidism and ophthalmopathy. This clonotype was found many times. As yet, its antigen is unknown. Findings of the study overall: Appearing also in blood were most of the thyroid clonotypes expanded above 0.001. Ophthalmopathy, as predicted by the model, came a median around 7 months after the prediction.

A roughly 10 ml volume of fresh peripheral blood provided the PBMCs. Amplified TCR beta CDR3 regions derived from RNA transcripts. Initially, a first-round RT-PCR of the TCR CDR3 employed the HTBI primer set. TCRdb used MiXCR to reprocess the multiplex PCR reads, holding one entry per CDR3 protein. The sample includes approximately 640,000 distinct CDR3 sequences, about 18% of them seen just once. Germline V gene sequence: CDR1 SEHNR, CDR2 FQNEAQ (reference sequence). Trimming took 5 bases from V and 6 from J, leaving 16 bases between them. CDR3 length: 14 residues. The material sequenced was blood. The V gene is TRBV7-9, the J gene TRBJ1-1, with a tentative D call TRBD1 (6 bases). The clonotype originates from a man aged 50 to 59 with Graves' hyperthyroidism. The CDR3 DNA reads as TGTGCCAGCAGCCAAAAACAGGGTAGGGCTGAAGCTTTCTTT. This sequence encodes CASSQKQGRAEAFF. Looking up the rest from reference TRBV7-9 and TRBJ1-1 gives the full variable domain: DTGVSQNPRHKITKRGQNVTFRCDPISEHNRLYWYRQTLGQGPEFLTYFQNEAQLEKSRLLSDRFSAERPKGSFSTLEIQRTEQGDSAMYLCASSQKQGRAEAFFGQGTRLTVV.